Following are 30 T cell receptor beta chains from one sample sequenced in a study of T cell repertoires in ileal Crohn's disease. Time point indicated: neoterminal ileum biopsy at postoperative endoscopy, about 6 months after surgery. Sequencing was performed with immunoSEQ multiplex PCR; in TCRdb, only in-frame clones are kept and a portion is missing. This table has about 3,500 clones, about 85% appearing once. The specimen was ileal tissue. All receptors derive from an adult with Crohn's disease.

This clone has just a few counts. V and J are TRBV7-8 and TRBJ1-2; maybe TRBD1 (5 bases). Germline CDR1 and CDR2: SGHVS and FQNEAQ. Deletions cut 1 base from V and 3 bases from J, with 15 bases between. The CDR3 runs 16 residues. In nucleotides, the CDR3 is TGTGCCAGCAGCTTAGGGTCAGGAGGGGCCCACTATGGCTACACCTTC. Its protein is CASSLGSGGAHYGYTF.

The chain carries TRBV5-6 and TRBJ1-5, with 10 positions matching TRBD1. The ends lost 3 bases at V and 5 bases at J; junction bases unmatched: 2. This CDR3 is 14 amino acids long. The germline V gene encodes CDR1 SGHDT and CDR2 YYEEEE. This chain's CDR3 is CASSSTGGYQPQHF. Here the CDR3 DNA reads TGTGCCAGCAGCTCGACAGGGGGCTATCAGCCCCAGCATTTT.

This chain uses TRBV9 with TRBJ2-1; 9 bases align to TRBD2. Losses at the gene ends were 1 base for V and 7 bases for J; bases not matched to a gene: 6. The germline V gene encodes CDR1 SGDLS and CDR2 YYNGEE. The CDR3 consists of 15 residues. The CDR3 DNA sequence: TGTGCCAGCAGCGTAATGGCGGGAGGGGGTAATGAGCAGTTCTTC. It specifies CASSVMAGGGNEQFF.

CDR3 coding DNA: TGTGCCAGCAGTAGTGGGCACAATCAGCCCCAGCATTTT. Protein sequence: CASSSGHNQPQHF. The chain carries TRBV6-5 and TRBJ1-5, with D uncertain. From germline, CDR1 is MNHEY and CDR2 SVGAGI. This CDR3 is built from 13 residues. V lost 5 bases to trimming and J lost 3 bases, with 8 bases between them.

In its sample, this clone is large. The V and J genes are TRBV11-2 and TRBJ1-1; D unclear. From germline, CDR1 is SGHAT and CDR2 FQNNGV. The CDR3 length is 14 residues. Trimming shortened V by 4 bases and J by 3 bases, and 12 bases separated the two germline ends. The CDR3 protein is CASSSIVSDTEAFF. DNA for the CDR3: TGTGCCAGCAGCTCCATTGTAAGCGACACTGAAGCTTTCTTT.

The chain recombines TRBV7-5 with TRBJ1-1; no DNA check was done on the table's D call, TRBD1. TRBV7-5 is tagged as a pseudogene. CDR3 size: 19 residues. This CDR3 reads CARSLESRRTGVGDTEAFF. For the CDR3, the DNA is TGTGCCAGAAGCTTAGAATCACGAAGAACAGGGGTTGGGGACACTGAAGCTTTCTTT.

The chain recombines TRBV19 with TRBJ2-3, with TRBD2 matching over 15 bases. The ends lost 6 bases at V and 6 bases at J; junction bases unmatched: 4. Germline CDR1 is LNHDA and CDR2 is SQIVND (reference sequence). The CDR3 contains 15 residues. CDR3 residues: CASSRTSGRGDTQYF. The DNA of the CDR3 is TGTGCCAGTAGCAGGACTAGCGGGAGGGGCGATACGCAGTATTTT.

This sequence joins TRBV5-8 and TRBJ2-1; a weak D match, TRBD1 (5 bases). The length of the CDR3 is 15 residues. V gave up 5 bases and J gave up 2 bases, with 14 bases separating them. The germline CDR1 and CDR2 sequences are SGHTS and YDEGEE. The CDR3 spells CASRLQVNTYNEQFF. The DNA of the CDR3 is TGTGCCAGCAGATTACAGGTCAACACCTACAATGAGCAGTTCTTC.

The count of this clone is one. The chain is built from TRBV15 and TRBJ1-3; D may be TRBD1 (5 bases). CDR1 LNHNV and CDR2 YYDKDF come from the germline V gene (reference sequence). This CDR3 is built from 18 residues. Between the trimmed V and J ends, which lost 1 base and 0 bases, there was a span of 16 bases. The CDR3 region is CATSRGRGAPYSGNTIYF. CDR3 DNA: TGTGCCACCAGCAGAGGTCGCGGGGCACCATACTCTGGAAACACCATATATTTT. Full variable domain (remainder filled in from reference TRBV15 and TRBJ1-3): DAMVIQNPRYQVTQFGKPVTLSCSQTLNHNVMYWYQQKSSQAPKLLFHYYDKDFNNEADTPDNFQSRRPNTSFCFLDIRSPGLGDTAMYLCATSRGRGAPYSGNTIYFGEGSWLTVV.

The chain carries TRBV14 and TRBJ1-3; no clear D gene. V shed 1 base and J shed 3 bases, with 7 bases lying between them. Germline loops: CDR1 SGHDN, CDR2 FVKESK. The CDR3 loop spans 14 amino acids. For the CDR3, the DNA is TGTGCCAGCAGCCAAGTCACAGTTGGAAACACCATATATTTT. Translating it yields CASSQVTVGNTIYF.

V usage is TRBV9 and J usage is TRBJ2-7, with 8 nucleotides matching TRBD2. This CDR3 has 15 residues. In germline, CDR1 is SGDLS, CDR2 YYNGEE. V shed 0 bases, J shed 4 bases, and the junction held 6 bases outside the gene matches. The CDR3 DNA is TGTGCCAGCAGCGTAGGGGTCGGGGGGGTGTACGAGCAGTACTTC. Translated, it gives CASSVGVGGVYEQYF. Based on the CDR3 plus reference TRBV9 and TRBJ2-7, the full variable domain is DSGVTQTPKHLITATGQRVTLRCSPRSGDLSVYWYQQSLDQGLQFLIQYYNGEERAKGNILERFSAQQFPDLHSELNLSSLELGDSALYFCASSVGVGGVYEQYFGPGTRLTVT.

The J gene is TRBJ1-1, the V gene TRBV6-1; 10 bases match TRBD1. Germline lookup yields CDR1 MNHNS and CDR2 SASEGT. The CDR3 is made up of 13 amino acids. V was pared by 6 bases and J by 10 bases, with 8 bases of the junction left unmatched. The CDR3 DNA is TGTGCCAGCAGATCCGACAGGGGGCGCGGAGCTTTCTTT. It specifies CASRSDRGRGAFF.

The chain employs TRBV7-2 and TRBJ2-3, with TRBD2 identical over 8 bases. The CDR3 is 15 residues long. V shed 5 bases and J 1 base; nucleotides not matched to a gene: 5. Per germline, CDR1 SGHTA and CDR2 FQGNSA. The chain's CDR3 is CASSLTSVRTDTQYF. The CDR3 nucleotides read TGTGCCAGCAGCCTGACTAGCGTCCGCACAGATACGCAGTATTTT.

The rearrangement links TRBV10-3 to TRBJ2-3; TRBD2 aligns across 9 bases. The V gene's germline CDR1 is ENHRY and CDR2 SYGVKD. J was trimmed by 3 bases and V by 2 bases; bases with no gene match: 9. The CDR3 is made up of 17 amino acids. In nucleotides, the CDR3 is TGTGCCATCAGTGAGAGGCTAGCGGGACTAGGGACAGATACGCAGTATTTT. It codes for CAISERLAGLGTDTQYF.

This clone showed up just a few times. This rearrangement joins TRBV27 to TRBJ2-7; TRBD1 agrees at 8 bases. The germline V gene has CDR1 MNHEY and CDR2 SMNVEV (reference sequence). V trimming: 6 bases; J trimming: 2 bases; junction bases outside the gene matches: 0. This CDR3 spans 12 amino acids. CDR3 loop: CASRGQAYEQYF. Written as DNA, the CDR3 is TGTGCCAGCAGGGGACAGGCCTACGAGCAGTACTTC.

The chain carries TRBV25-1 and TRBJ2-7, with D possibly being TRBD1 (6 bases). V lost 3 bases and J lost 4, with 19 bases in between. Germline CDR1 MGHDK, CDR2 SYGVNS. The CDR3 has 16 residues. The CDR3 DNA reads as TGTGCCAGCAGTGATCTGGGTGGCAGGGGCGGTTACGAGCAGTACTTC. Encoded protein: CASSDLGGRGGYEQYF.

The chain is built from TRBV6-4 and TRBJ2-1; D ambiguous. CDR3 size: 14 residues. Germline-derived CDR1 and CDR2 are MRHNA and SNTAGT. Trimming shortened V by 3 bases and J by 1 base, and 7 bases separated the two germline ends. CDR3: CASSEYGSYNEQFF. Here the CDR3 DNA reads TGTGCCAGCAGTGAGTACGGTTCCTACAATGAGCAGTTCTTC.

V gene TRBV19 combines with J gene TRBJ2-5; the D is unclear. Trimming left V 8 bases short and J 2 bases short, with 12 bases between. CDR1 is LNHDA, CDR2 SQIVND, per germline (reference sequence). CDR3 size: 13 residues. The CDR3, as DNA: TGTGCCAGTGGGCATTGGGCACAAGAGACCCAGTACTTC. Amino acids: CASGHWAQETQYF. Full variable domain (rest looked up from reference TRBV19 and TRBJ2-5): DGGITQSPKYLFRKEGQNVTLSCEQNLNHDAMYWYRQDPGQGLRLIYYSQIVNDFQKGDIAEGYSVSREKKESFPLTVTSAQKNPTAFYLCASGHWAQETQYFGPGTRLLVL.

The chain carries TRBV9 and TRBJ2-2; TRBD1 might be the D (5 bases). The CDR3 is made up of 16 amino acids. CDR1 is SGDLS, CDR2 YYNGEE, per germline. V was pared by 4 bases and J by 0 bases, with 13 bases between. This CDR3 is CASSSPGHANTGELFF. CDR3 DNA sequence: TGTGCCAGCAGCTCCCCAGGACACGCGAACACCGGGGAGCTGTTTTTT.

This clone showed up just a few times. The identical CDR3 is also encoded by other nucleotide sequences in the sample. The genes are TRBV27 and TRBJ2-7; 7 nucleotides agree with TRBD2. Germline V lookup: CDR1 MNHEY, CDR2 SMNVEV (reference sequence). The CDR3 has 13 residues. V trimming: 7 bases; J trimming: 1 base; junction bases outside the gene matches: 4. CDR3 sequence (DNA): TGTGCCAGCACTGGCGGGAGTTCCTACGAGCAGTACTTC. It translates to CASTGGSSYEQYF.

The J gene is TRBJ2-2, the V gene TRBV4-2; maybe TRBD2 (6 bases). The CDR3 spans 16 residues. The germline V gene has CDR1 LGHNA and CDR2 YNFKEQ. With 1 base removed from V and 2 bases from J, the gap between germline ends came to 11 bases. CDR3 region: CASSQGVAANTGELFF. Written as DNA, the CDR3 is TGTGCCAGCAGCCAAGGGGTAGCGGCAAACACCGGGGAGCTGTTTTTT.

Comments on this clone: The junction does not match germline at one end; this may be a read error. The chain couples TRBV7-9 to TRBJ1-1, with D possibly TRBD1 on 5 matching bases. Germline V lookup: CDR1 SEHNR, CDR2 FQNEAQ (reference sequence). The length of the CDR3 is 18 residues. The CDR3 sequence: CASSIAAGTGLVNTEAFF. Here the CDR3 DNA reads TGTGCCAGCAGCATAGCAGCCGGCACAGGCTTAGTAAACACTGAAGCTTTCTTT.

The rearrangement uses TRBV5-1 and TRBJ1-2; the D gene is possibly TRBD1 (6 bases). Trimming removed 5 bases from V and 7 bases from J, with 15 bases in between. From germline, CDR1 is SGHRS and CDR2 YFSETQ. The CDR3 length is 13 residues. CDR3 DNA sequence: TGCGCCAGCAGGCAGGACAGTGAAGGTGGCTACACCTTC. As protein: CASRQDSEGGYTF.

V gene TRBV5-4 combines with J gene TRBJ1-2; 10 bases fit TRBD1. V trimming: 4 bases; J trimming: 5 bases; junction bases outside the gene matches: 8. Germline V gene lookup returns CDR1 SGHNT and CDR2 YYREEE (reference sequence). The CDR3 has 15 amino acids. CDR3 in amino acids: CASSPDRGRRYGYTF. The CDR3 coding sequence is TGTGCCAGCAGCCCTGACAGGGGGCGTCGGTATGGCTACACCTTC.

V is TRBV14 and J is TRBJ2-1; 7 bases match TRBD2. There are 20 residues in the CDR3. Germline-derived CDR1 and CDR2 are SGHDN and FVKESK. Trimming took 0 bases from V and 0 from J; bases not matched to a gene: 14. The chain's CDR3 is CASSQDPPSGLLSSYNEQFF. The DNA of the CDR3 is TGTGCCAGCAGCCAAGATCCTCCTAGCGGACTTCTTAGCTCCTACAATGAGCAGTTCTTC.

This clone was seen a single time. The V gene is TRBV30, the J gene TRBJ1-2; D unresolved. The germline V and J ends were trimmed by 0 bases and 8 bases, with 10 bases remaining between them. CDR1 and CDR2 (germline): GTSNPN, SVGIG (reference sequence). The CDR3 consists of 12 residues. CDR3 in DNA: TGTGCCTGGAGTGTCCAAGCAACGGGCTACACCTTC. It encodes CAWSVQATGYTF.

This rearrangement joins TRBV6-5 to TRBJ2-2, with 9 bases that match TRBD1. This CDR3 contains 15 residues. V was pared by 5 bases and J by 5 bases, with 6 bases of the junction left unmatched. The V gene's germline CDR1 is MNHEY and CDR2 SVGAGI. As DNA, the CDR3 is TGTGCCAGCAGTGTGGGACAGGGAGGAACCGGGGAGCTGTTTTTT. It encodes CASSVGQGGTGELFF.

The rearrangement joins TRBV27 to TRBJ2-7; 8 positions agree with TRBD2. Germline CDR1 MNHEY, CDR2 SMNVEV (reference sequence). V trimming: 6 bases; J trimming: 0 bases; junction bases outside the gene matches: 7. This CDR3 has 15 amino acids. The CDR3 spells CASSTHSGASYEQYF. The CDR3 region has the DNA TGTGCCAGCAGCACCCATAGCGGGGCCTCCTACGAGCAGTACTTC.

This clone has just a few counts. The CDR3 bases are TGCGCCAGCAGCCAAGATGCAGGGGACAATCAGCCCCAGCATTTT. It codes for CASSQDAGDNQPQHF. This chain connects TRBV4-1 to TRBJ1-5; possibly TRBD1 for D (6 bases). Per the germline V gene, CDR1 is MGHRA and CDR2 is YSYEKL. Deletions cut 0 bases from V and 3 bases from J, with 9 bases between. The CDR3 totals 15 residues.

The chain couples TRBV14 to TRBJ1-1; tentatively, D is TRBD1 (6 bases). CDR3 length: 18 amino acids. Germline V CDR1 and CDR2: SGHDN, FVKESK. V was trimmed by 1 base and J by 1 base, leaving 19 bases between them. CDR3 in amino acids: CASSQGTGKGYRNTEAFF. Here the CDR3 DNA reads TGTGCCAGCAGCCAAGGTACAGGGAAAGGGTATAGGAACACTGAAGCTTTCTTT. Full variable domain (missing parts from reference TRBV14 and TRBJ1-1): EAGVTQFPSHSVIEKGQTVTLRCDPISGHDNLYWYRRVMGKEIKFLLHFVKESKQDESGMPNNRFLAERTGGTYSTLKVQPAELEDSGVYFCASSQGTGKGYRNTEAFFGQGTRLTVV.